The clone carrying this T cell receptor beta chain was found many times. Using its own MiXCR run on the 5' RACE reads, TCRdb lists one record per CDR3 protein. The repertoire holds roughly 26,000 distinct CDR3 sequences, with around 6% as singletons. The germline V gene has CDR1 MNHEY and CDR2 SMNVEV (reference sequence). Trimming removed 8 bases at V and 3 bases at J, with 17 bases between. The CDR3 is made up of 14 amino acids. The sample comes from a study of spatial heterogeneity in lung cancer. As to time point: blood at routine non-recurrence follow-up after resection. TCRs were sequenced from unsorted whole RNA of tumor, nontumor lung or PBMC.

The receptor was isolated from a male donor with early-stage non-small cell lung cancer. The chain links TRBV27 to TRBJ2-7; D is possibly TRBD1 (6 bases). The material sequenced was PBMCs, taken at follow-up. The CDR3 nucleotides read TGTGCCAGCTGCCCCCTACGGGACAACTACGAGCAGTACTTC. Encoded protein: CASCPLRDNYEQYF.